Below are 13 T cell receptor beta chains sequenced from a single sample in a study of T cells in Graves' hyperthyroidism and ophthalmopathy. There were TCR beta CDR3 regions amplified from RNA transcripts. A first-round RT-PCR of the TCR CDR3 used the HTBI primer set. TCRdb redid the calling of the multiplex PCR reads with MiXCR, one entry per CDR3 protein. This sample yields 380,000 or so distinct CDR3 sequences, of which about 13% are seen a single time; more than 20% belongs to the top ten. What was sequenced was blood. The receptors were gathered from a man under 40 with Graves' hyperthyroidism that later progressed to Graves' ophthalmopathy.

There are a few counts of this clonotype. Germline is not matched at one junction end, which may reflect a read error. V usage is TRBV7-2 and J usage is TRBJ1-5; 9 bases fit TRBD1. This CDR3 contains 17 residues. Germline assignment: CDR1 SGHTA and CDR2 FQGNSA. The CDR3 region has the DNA TGCGCCAGCAGCCAAGGGACAGGGCGGGCTCGCAATCAGCCCCAGCATTTT. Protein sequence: CASSQGTGRARNQPQHF. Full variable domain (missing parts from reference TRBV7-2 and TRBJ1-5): GAGVSQSPSNKVTEKGKDVELRCDPISGHTALYWYRQSLGQGLEFLIYFQGNSAPDKSGLPSDRFSAERTGGSVSTLTIQRTQQEDSAVYLCASSQGTGRARNQPQHFGDGTRLSIL.

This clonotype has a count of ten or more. The CDR3 spells CASSLTASSPLHF. CDR3 sequence (DNA): TGCGCCAGCAGCTTAACAGCGTCGTCACCCCTCCACTTT. The rearrangement links TRBV5-1 to TRBJ1-6; no clear D gene. The V gene lost 2 bases and the J gene lost 10 bases, with 10 bases spanning the gap. CDR1 and CDR2 (germline): SGHRS, YFSETQ. The CDR3 sequence is 13 residues long.

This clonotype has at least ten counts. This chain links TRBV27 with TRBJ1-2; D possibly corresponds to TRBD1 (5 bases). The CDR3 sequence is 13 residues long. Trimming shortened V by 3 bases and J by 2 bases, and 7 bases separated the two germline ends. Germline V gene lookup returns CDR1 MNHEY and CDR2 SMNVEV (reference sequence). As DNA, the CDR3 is TGTGCCAGCAGTTTCGGGGGGAACTATGGCTACACCTTC. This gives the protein CASSFGGNYGYTF.

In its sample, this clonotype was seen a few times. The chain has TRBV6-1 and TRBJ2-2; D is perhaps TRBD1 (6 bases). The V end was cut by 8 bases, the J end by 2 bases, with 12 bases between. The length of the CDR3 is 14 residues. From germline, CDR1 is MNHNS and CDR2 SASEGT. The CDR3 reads CASGTGFNTGELFF. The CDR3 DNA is TGTGCCAGCGGTACAGGGTTCAACACCGGGGAGCTGTTTTTT.

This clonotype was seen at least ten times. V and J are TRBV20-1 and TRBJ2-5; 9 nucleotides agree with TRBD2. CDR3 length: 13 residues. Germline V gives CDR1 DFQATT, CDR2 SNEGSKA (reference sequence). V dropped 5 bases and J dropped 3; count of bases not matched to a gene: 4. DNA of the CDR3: TGCAGTGCTGTGGGACTAGCCGAAGAGACCCAGTACTTC. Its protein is CSAVGLAEETQYF.

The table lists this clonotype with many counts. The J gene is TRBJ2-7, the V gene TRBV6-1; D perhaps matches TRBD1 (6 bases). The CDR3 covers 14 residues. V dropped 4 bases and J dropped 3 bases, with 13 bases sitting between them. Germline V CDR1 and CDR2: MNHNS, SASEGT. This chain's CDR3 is CASSVGASFYEQYF. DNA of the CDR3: TGTGCCAGCAGTGTGGGGGCCTCATTCTACGAGCAGTACTTC.

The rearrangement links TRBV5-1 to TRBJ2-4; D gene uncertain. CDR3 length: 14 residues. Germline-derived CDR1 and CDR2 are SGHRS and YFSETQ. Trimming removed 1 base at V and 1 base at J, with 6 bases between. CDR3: CASSLSRAKNIQYF. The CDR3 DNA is TGCGCCAGCAGCTTGTCCCGCGCCAAAAACATTCAGTACTTC.

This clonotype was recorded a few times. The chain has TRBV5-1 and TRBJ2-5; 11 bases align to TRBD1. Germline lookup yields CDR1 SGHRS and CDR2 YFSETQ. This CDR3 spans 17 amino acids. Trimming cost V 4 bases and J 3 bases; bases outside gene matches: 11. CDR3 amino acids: CASSLRSRTGGEETQYF. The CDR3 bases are TGCGCCAGCAGCCTGAGGAGCCGGACAGGGGGCGAAGAGACCCAGTACTTC.

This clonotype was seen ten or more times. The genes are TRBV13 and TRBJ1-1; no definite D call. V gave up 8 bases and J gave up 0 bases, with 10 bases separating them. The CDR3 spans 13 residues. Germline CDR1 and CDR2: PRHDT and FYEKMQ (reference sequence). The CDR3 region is CASLRSLNTEAFF. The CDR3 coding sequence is TGTGCCAGCCTTCGGAGCCTGAACACTGAAGCTTTCTTT. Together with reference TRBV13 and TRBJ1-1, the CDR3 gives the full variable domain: AAGVIQSPRHLIKEKRETATLKCYPIPRHDTVYWYQQGPGQDPQFLISFYEKMQSDKGSIPDRFSAQQFSDYHSELNMSSLELGDSALYFCASLRSLNTEAFFGQGTRLTVV.

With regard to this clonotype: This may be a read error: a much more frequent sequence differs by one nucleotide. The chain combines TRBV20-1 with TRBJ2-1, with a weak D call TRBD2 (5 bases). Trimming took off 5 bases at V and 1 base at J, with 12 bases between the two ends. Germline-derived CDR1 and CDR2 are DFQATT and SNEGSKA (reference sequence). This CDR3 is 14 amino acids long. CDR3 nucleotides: TGCAGTGCTGGGAGACACTTATCCTACAATGAGCAGTTCTTC. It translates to CSAGRHLSYNEQFF.

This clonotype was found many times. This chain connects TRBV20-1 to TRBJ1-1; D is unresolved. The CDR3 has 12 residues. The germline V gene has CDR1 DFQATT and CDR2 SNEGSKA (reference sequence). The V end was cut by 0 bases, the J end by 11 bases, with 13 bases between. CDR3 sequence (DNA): TGCAGTGCTAGAGATGCGGGGAATGTTGCTTTCTTT. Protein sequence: CSARDAGNVAFF.

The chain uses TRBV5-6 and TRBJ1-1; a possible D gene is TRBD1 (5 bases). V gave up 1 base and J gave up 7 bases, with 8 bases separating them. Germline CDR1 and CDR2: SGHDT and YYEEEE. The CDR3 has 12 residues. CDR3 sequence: CASSLTTDEAFF. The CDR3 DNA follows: TGTGCCAGCAGCTTGACGACAGATGAAGCTTTCTTT.

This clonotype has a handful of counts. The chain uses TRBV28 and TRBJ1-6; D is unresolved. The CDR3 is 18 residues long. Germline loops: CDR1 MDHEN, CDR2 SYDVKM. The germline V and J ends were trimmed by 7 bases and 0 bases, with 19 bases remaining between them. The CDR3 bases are TGTGCCAGCACCACACCTCCGGGTCCGAGCTCCTATAATTCACCCCTCCACTTT. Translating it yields CASTTPPGPSSYNSPLHF.